The 32 T cell receptor beta chains below come from one sample, sequenced in a study of T-cell memory formation after mild COVID-19. In TCRdb, the 5' RACE reads were re-called with MiXCR into one record per CDR3 protein. In the table there are about 470,000 distinct CDR3 sequences, roughly 20% of which are singletons. The sequencing sample was made of PBMCs or a T cell subset sorted from them (not recorded which). The receptors originated from an adult woman who had mild COVID-19 (a few samples of this study predate the infection). Cell type and time point are not known.

The V gene is TRBV4-1, the J gene TRBJ2-7; D tentatively reads TRBD1 or TRBD2 (6 bases each). The germline gives CDR1 MGHRA, CDR2 YSYEKL. The CDR3 totals 14 residues. The V gene lost 5 bases and the J gene lost 2 bases, with 13 bases spanning the gap. The CDR3 bases are TGCGCCAGCAGCGAGGTTGGGGGGCCCTACGAGCAGTACTTC. Protein sequence: CASSEVGGPYEQYF.

This clonotype showed up just a few times. The J gene is TRBJ1-2, the V gene TRBV12-3 or TRBV12-4; D may be TRBD1 (5 bases). V was pared by 7 bases and J by 5 bases, with 14 bases between. The CDR3 totals 13 residues. CDR3 residues: CASTLAGTYGYTF. The CDR3 DNA is TGTGCCAGCACCCTGGCGGGGACGTATGGCTACACCTTC.

This chain joins TRBV9 and TRBJ2-5; D call uncertain. V dropped 2 bases and J dropped 5 bases, with 19 bases sitting between them. From germline, CDR1 is SGDLS and CDR2 YYNGEE. The CDR3 spans 16 residues. The CDR3 DNA sequence: TGTGCCAGCAGCGTCTCTGTAGCTCGGGTGTCGGAGACCCAGTACTTC. Protein: CASSVSVARVSETQYF.

This chain uses TRBV5-1 with TRBJ2-1; 11 nucleotides match TRBD2. Per germline, CDR1 SGHRS and CDR2 YFSETQ. The trim removed 2 bases at V and 8 bases at J, leaving 6 bases unmatched. The CDR3 extends over 15 amino acids. CDR3 protein: CASSLAGLAAHEQFF. CDR3 sequence (DNA): TGCGCCAGCAGCTTAGCGGGACTAGCGGCCCATGAGCAGTTCTTC.

This sequence joins TRBV6-1 and TRBJ2-1; D gene unclear. Germline CDR1 and CDR2: MNHNS and SASEGT. The germline V and J ends were trimmed by 3 bases and 4 bases, with 13 bases remaining between them. The CDR3 has 15 amino acids. The CDR3 DNA is TGTGCCAGCAGTGAGAGGAAGGCAACGTACAATGAGCAGTTCTTC. Residues: CASSERKATYNEQFF.

CDR3 sequence reads: CASSQARGHGYTF. In nucleotides, the CDR3 is TGTGCCAGCAGCCAAGCTCGGGGACATGGCTACACCTTC. The chain employs TRBV14 and TRBJ1-2, with D maybe TRBD1 (5 bases). CDR1 SGHDN and CDR2 FVKESK come from the germline V gene. Trimming removed 1 base from V and 6 bases from J, with 9 bases in between. This CDR3 has 13 residues.

This clonotype was seen a few times. V is TRBV7-9 and J is TRBJ2-4; D is ambiguous. Trimming removed 3 bases at V and 12 bases at J, with 18 bases between. CDR1 SEHNR and CDR2 FQNEAQ come from the germline V gene (reference sequence). This CDR3 spans 14 amino acids. The CDR3 DNA sequence: TGTGCCAGCAGCTTCAGTCTTTTCACAATGGATCAGTACTTC. It specifies CASSFSLFTMDQYF.

This clonotype was seen a handful of times. V usage is TRBV20-1 and J usage is TRBJ2-3; D is ambiguous. The V end lost 6 bases, the J end lost 4 bases, and 11 bases lay between the germline ends. This CDR3 comprises 12 residues. The germline V gene has CDR1 DFQATT and CDR2 SNEGSKA (reference sequence). In nucleotides, the CDR3 is TGCAGTGCCGCGAGTCTTCCAGATACGCAGTATTTT. It encodes CSAASLPDTQYF.

This clonotype was detected only a few times. The rearrangement links TRBV5-1 to TRBJ2-2; no definite D call. The CDR3 runs 15 residues. Trimming took 0 bases from V and 1 from J, leaving 7 bases between them. Germline V CDR1 and CDR2: SGHRS, YFSETQ. CDR3: CASSLVIGNTGELFF. The CDR3, as DNA: TGCGCCAGCAGCTTGGTGATAGGGAACACCGGGGAGCTGTTTTTT.

This clonotype was observed a handful of times. The V call is TRBV11-2, the J call TRBJ1-1; 8 bases map to TRBD1. J lost 10 bases, V lost 4 bases, and 17 bases had no gene match. The V gene's germline CDR1 is SGHAT and CDR2 FQNNGV. The CDR3 runs to 16 residues. The CDR3 reads CASSSINPQGAVGAFF. The CDR3, as DNA: TGTGCCAGCAGCTCTATCAACCCCCAGGGGGCCGTCGGAGCTTTCTTT.

This rearrangement joins TRBV12-3 or TRBV12-4 to TRBJ1-2; 8 nucleotides align to TRBD1. This CDR3 comprises 14 residues. J gave up 4 bases and V 7 bases, and 8 bases lay outside the gene matches. The CDR3 nucleotides are TGTGCCAGCATCCTTGGGACAGGAGGCTATGGCTACACCTTC. It is translated as CASILGTGGYGYTF.

V usage is TRBV7-8 and J usage is TRBJ2-3; D gene ambiguous. This CDR3 is 12 amino acids long. CDR1 and CDR2 (germline): SGHVS, FQNEAQ. Trimming removed 5 bases at V and 2 bases at J, with 5 bases between. For the CDR3, the DNA is TGTGCCAGCAGCGTATACACAGATACGCAGTATTTT. Its protein product is CASSVYTDTQYF.

The chain recombines TRBV20-1 with TRBJ2-7; 7 nucleotides match TRBD1. The germline V gene encodes CDR1 DFQATT and CDR2 SNEGSKA (reference sequence). V dropped 2 bases and J dropped 3; count of bases not matched to a gene: 10. The CDR3 runs 15 residues. CDR3 region: CSARIRTGAFYEQYF. DNA for the CDR3: TGCAGTGCTAGAATCCGAACAGGGGCTTTCTACGAGCAGTACTTC.

This clonotype was detected only a few times. The chain links TRBV7-2 to TRBJ1-5, with D perhaps matching TRBD1 (6 bases). The CDR3 has 14 residues. Germline V gene lookup returns CDR1 SGHTA and CDR2 FQGNSA. Trimming pared 0 bases from V and 7 bases from J, leaving 10 bases between. The CDR3 protein is CASSLAQGLQPQHF. CDR3 DNA sequence: TGTGCCAGCAGCTTAGCGCAGGGGTTACAGCCCCAGCATTTT.

This clonotype was found a few times. The chain is built from TRBV7-6 and TRBJ2-1, with a possible D match to TRBD2 (5 bases). Trimming cost V 0 bases and J 8 bases, with 11 bases left between them. Germline V CDR1 and CDR2: SGHVS, FNYEAQ. The CDR3 spans 14 residues. The CDR3 coding sequence is TGTGCCAGCAGCTTAGCGCCTACTAGGGATGAGCAGTTCTTC. It encodes CASSLAPTRDEQFF.

This clonotype was observed a handful of times. This chain joins TRBV3-1 and TRBJ1-1; unclear D gene. The CDR3 runs 14 residues. The V end lost 1 base, the J end lost 1 base, and 7 bases lay between the germline ends. Germline V CDR1 and CDR2: LGHDT, YNNKEL (reference sequence). The chain's CDR3 is CASSQVASNTEAFF. The CDR3 coding sequence is TGTGCCAGCAGCCAAGTGGCCTCGAACACTGAAGCTTTCTTT.

This chain's CDR3 is CASSLRGLVAGGGEQFF. CDR3 DNA: TGCGCCAGCAGCTTGAGGGGCTTGGTAGCGGGAGGGGGTGAGCAGTTCTTC. J is TRBJ2-1 and V is TRBV5-1; 11 bases fit TRBD2. Per the germline V gene, CDR1 is SGHRS and CDR2 is YFSETQ. The CDR3 has 17 residues. J lost 9 bases, V lost 1 base, and 12 bases had no gene match.

This clonotype was counted only a few times. This rearrangement joins TRBV4-1 to TRBJ2-7; weak D call: TRBD2 (6 bases). Germline V gene sequence: CDR1 MGHRA, CDR2 YSYEKL. This CDR3 region has 15 residues. Trimming shortened V by 0 bases and J by 3 bases, and 12 bases separated the two germline ends. The CDR3 sequence: CASSQEGGMIYEQYF. CDR3 in DNA: TGCGCCAGCAGCCAAGAGGGGGGTATGATCTACGAGCAGTACTTC.

Here the CDR3 DNA reads TGCAGTGCTAACAGGGGGCGCGGGGGAGAGACCCAGTACTTC. Its protein is CSANRGRGGETQYF. This chain links TRBV20-1 with TRBJ2-5, with 9 positions matching TRBD1. The length of the CDR3 is 14 residues. Trimming cost V 4 bases and J 4 bases; bases outside gene matches: 7. Germline loops: CDR1 DFQATT, CDR2 SNEGSKA (reference sequence).

The rearrangement uses TRBV11-3 and TRBJ2-7; TRBD1 aligns across 9 bases. This CDR3 comprises 17 residues. Trimming at V came to 5 bases and at J to 1 base, leaving 12 bases not matched to a gene. Looked up from germline, CDR1 is SGHNT and CDR2 is YENEEA. The CDR3 DNA reads TGTGCCAGCAGCGAACCGAATCCGGGACAGGGATCCTACGAGCAGTACTTC. This encodes CASSEPNPGQGSYEQYF. Complete variable domain (other parts from reference TRBV11-3 and TRBJ2-7): EAGVVQSPRYKIIEKKQPVAFWCNPISGHNTLYWYLQNLGQGPELLIRYENEEAVDDSQLPKDRFSAERLKGVDSTLKIQPAELGDSAVYLCASSEPNPGQGSYEQYFGPGTRLTVT.

This clonotype was counted ten times or more. The V call is TRBV21-1, the J call TRBJ2-7; the D call of TRBD2 is as the table states it, not checked on the DNA. TRBV21-1 corresponds to a pseudogene. CDR3 size: 14 residues. The CDR3 sequence is CASSSTAAYDEQYF. In DNA form, the CDR3 reads TGTGCCAGCAGCTCTACAGCGGCCTATGACGAGCAGTACTTC.

This chain joins TRBV7-3 and TRBJ2-3, with D unclear. Germline loops: CDR1 SGHTA, CDR2 FQGTGA. The ends were cut back, 0 bases at V and 2 bases at J, with 9 bases in the middle. This CDR3 is built from 15 residues. As DNA, the CDR3 is TGTGCCAGCAGCTTAACTCGGGTAGACACAGATACGCAGTATTTT. Its translation: CASSLTRVDTDTQYF.

This clonotype was picked up many times. This rearrangement joins TRBV7-2 to TRBJ1-6; 12 bases agree with TRBD1. The CDR3 is 15 residues long. V dropped 4 bases and J dropped 10; count of bases not matched to a gene: 5. From germline, CDR1 is SGHTA and CDR2 FQGNSA. This CDR3 reads CASSSGTGGRSPLHF. CDR3 DNA: TGTGCCAGCAGCTCGGGGACAGGGGGCAGATCACCCCTCCACTTT.

This clonotype was counted a few times. The chain links TRBV5-4 to TRBJ2-7; D is perhaps TRBD2 (6 bases). CDR3 size: 15 residues. In germline, CDR1 is SGHNT, CDR2 YYREEE (reference sequence). V was clipped by 6 bases and J by 1 base, with 17 bases between them. The chain's CDR3 is CASTSGGKDSYEQYF. In DNA form, the CDR3 reads TGTGCCAGCACCTCCGGGGGAAAGGATTCCTACGAGCAGTACTTC.

This clonotype occurred a few times. The chain links TRBV4-3 to TRBJ2-7; D might be TRBD1 (7 bases). Germline lookup yields CDR1 LGHNA and CDR2 YSLEER. The CDR3 consists of 16 residues. Trimming took off 1 base at V and 3 bases at J, with 16 bases between the two ends. The CDR3 bases are TGCGCCAGCAGCCAAGTTGGAGGGGGCAGAGACTACGAGCAGTACTTC. It encodes CASSQVGGGRDYEQYF.

This clonotype was detected a few times. V gene TRBV24-1 combines with J gene TRBJ1-1, with 9 bases aligning to TRBD1. CDR3 length equals 17 residues. V lost 5 bases and J lost 11; bases outside the gene matches: 20. Germline V gene data show CDR1 as KGHDR and CDR2 as SFDVKD. The CDR3 nucleotides read TGTGCCACCAGTGGGGGCCCGGGGACAGGGTTGGCCGCTACTGCTTTCTTT. Translated: CATSGGPGTGLAATAFF.

In its sample, this clonotype was seen a few times. The chain uses TRBV11-3 and TRBJ2-5, with 8 positions matching TRBD2. The germline CDR1 and CDR2 sequences are SGHNT and YENEEA. With V trimmed by 5 bases and J by 0 bases, 11 bases remained unmatched. The CDR3 is 17 amino acids. CDR3 residues: CASSAGAGGLNQETQYF. The CDR3 DNA reads as TGTGCCAGCAGCGCGGGGGCGGGAGGCCTAAACCAAGAGACCCAGTACTTC. Drawing the rest from reference TRBV11-3 and TRBJ2-5, the complete variable domain is EAGVVQSPRYKIIEKKQPVAFWCNPISGHNTLYWYLQNLGQGPELLIRYENEEAVDDSQLPKDRFSAERLKGVDSTLKIQPAELGDSAVYLCASSAGAGGLNQETQYFGPGTRLLVL.

This clonotype was seen a few times. The V and J genes are TRBV9 and TRBJ2-1; 7 positions match TRBD1. The CDR3 loop spans 17 amino acids. V shed 3 bases and J 8 bases; nucleotides not matched to a gene: 17. Germline V gene data show CDR1 as SGDLS and CDR2 as YYNGEE. The CDR3 loop reads CASSAEYSAQGGDEQFF. The DNA for the CDR3 is TGTGCCAGCAGCGCCGAATATTCGGCCCAAGGGGGCGATGAGCAGTTCTTC.

The chain couples TRBV7-9 to TRBJ1-2; no clear D. CDR1 and CDR2 from the germline V gene are SEHNR and FQNEAQ (reference sequence). The CDR3 has 13 residues. V was cut by 3 bases and J by 7 bases, with 12 bases left in between. The CDR3 loop is CASSLAGTRGYTF. CDR3 DNA sequence: TGTGCCAGCAGCTTGGCCGGAACTCGTGGCTACACCTTC. Looking up the rest from reference TRBV7-9 and TRBJ1-2 gives the full variable domain: DTGVSQNPRHKITKRGQNVTFRCDPISEHNRLYWYRQTLGQGPEFLTYFQNEAQLEKSRLLSDRFSAERPKGSFSTLEIQRTEQGDSAMYLCASSLAGTRGYTFGSGTRLTVV.

The rearrangement uses TRBV11-3 and TRBJ2-7, with 7 nucleotides matching TRBD2. Trimming took 5 bases from V and 1 from J; bases not matched to a gene: 8. In germline, CDR1 is SGHNT, CDR2 YENEEA. The CDR3 sequence is 15 residues long. The CDR3 sequence: CASSPTLGGSYEQYF. CDR3 DNA sequence: TGTGCCAGCAGCCCGACGCTGGGAGGGTCCTACGAGCAGTACTTC.

This clonotype appeared a few times. The chain recombines TRBV7-2 with TRBJ1-6; TRBD1 might be the D (5 bases). The CDR3 has 16 amino acids. The V gene lost 2 bases and the J gene lost 1 base, with 9 bases spanning the gap. Germline V gene data show CDR1 as SGHTA and CDR2 as FQGNSA. The CDR3 DNA reads TGTGCCAGCAGCTTATCGACAGCGTCCTATAATTCACCCCTCCACTTT. Protein sequence: CASSLSTASYNSPLHF. The entire variable domain, with the rest obtained from reference TRBV7-2 and TRBJ1-6, is as follows: GAGVSQSPSNKVTEKGKDVELRCDPISGHTALYWYRQSLGQGLEFLIYFQGNSAPDKSGLPSDRFSAERTGGSVSTLTIQRTQQEDSAVYLCASSLSTASYNSPLHFGNGTRLTVT.

The chain carries TRBV7-2 and TRBJ1-2; D gene uncertain. Deletions cut 6 bases from V and 4 bases from J, with 12 bases between. The CDR3 extends over 13 amino acids. From germline, CDR1 is SGHTA and CDR2 FQGNSA. CDR3 region: CASSSYYGYGYTF. The CDR3 bases are TGTGCCAGCAGTTCTTATTACGGCTATGGCTACACCTTC.